The 19 T cell receptor beta chains listed next were all sequenced from one sample in a study of cytotoxic CD8 clonotypes in ibrutinib-treated CLL. Sequenced by immunoSEQ multiplex PCR; TCRdb stores in-frame clones only, minus some. The profile shows approximately 340,000 clones, around 66% of them singletons. The starting material was PBMCs, obtained after 36 months of ibrutinib treatment. Source of these receptors: a human donor with chronic lymphocytic leukemia.

This clone was detected once. V and J are TRBV10-2 and TRBJ1-1, with D unresolved. The V gene lost 8 bases and the J gene lost 3 bases, with 10 bases spanning the gap. The CDR3 runs 12 residues. Germline V gene sequence: CDR1 WSHSY, CDR2 SAAADI. CDR3 DNA sequence: TGCGCCAGCGCTAAAGTGCACACTGAAGCTTTCTTT. Protein: CASAKVHTEAFF.

The V call is TRBV29-1, the J call TRBJ1-2, with D tentatively TRBD1 (5 bases). Deletions cut 4 bases from V and 2 bases from J, with 8 bases between. The germline CDR1 and CDR2 sequences are SQVTM and ANQGSEA. This CDR3 spans 12 amino acids. CDR3 in amino acids: CSVVWGNYGYTF. The CDR3 bases are TGCAGCGTTGTCTGGGGGAACTATGGCTACACCTTC.

This sequence joins TRBV29-1 and TRBJ2-5, with no clear D. Looked up from germline, CDR1 is SQVTM and CDR2 is ANQGSEA. V gave up 5 bases and J gave up 4 bases, with 14 bases separating them. The CDR3 covers 13 residues. The CDR3 here is CSVRLPLTETQYF. DNA of the CDR3: TGCAGCGTTAGACTGCCACTCACAGAGACCCAGTACTTC. The full variable domain, its missing parts supplied by reference TRBV29-1 and TRBJ2-5, is SAVISQKPSRDICQRGTSLTIQCQVDSQVTMMFWYRQQPGQSLTLIATANQGSEATYESGFVIDKFPISRPNLTFSTLTVSNMSPEDSSIYLCSVRLPLTETQYFGPGTRLLVL.

The chain is built from TRBV7-3 and TRBJ2-1; no definite D call. Trimming removed 1 base from V and 0 bases from J, with 10 bases in between. The CDR3 totals 16 residues. Germline assignment: CDR1 SGHTA and CDR2 FQGTGA. The CDR3, as DNA: TGTGCCAGCAGCTTAAGGACCGGCCCCTCCTACAATGAGCAGTTCTTC. Amino acids: CASSLRTGPSYNEQFF.

This rearrangement joins TRBV27 to TRBJ2-2, with 14 bases lining up with TRBD2. CDR3 length equals 18 residues. V dropped 6 bases and J dropped 7; count of bases not matched to a gene: 13. Germline CDR1 is MNHEY and CDR2 is SMNVEV (reference sequence). The CDR3 DNA sequence: TGTGCCAGCAGCCCTAGGGGACTAGCGGGAGTTAGGCACGGGGAGCTGTTTTTT. This sequence encodes CASSPRGLAGVRHGELFF.

V gene TRBV4-3 combines with J gene TRBJ2-7; 8 nucleotides line up with TRBD2. This CDR3 has 18 amino acids. Germline V gene data show CDR1 as LGHNA and CDR2 as YSLEER. J gave up 1 base and V 2 bases, and 13 bases lay outside the gene matches. CDR3 bases: TGCGCCAGCAGCCAATCCCCCCGGGGGGCGGGAGGTTCCTACGAGCAGTACTTC. This sequence encodes CASSQSPRGAGGSYEQYF.

The V call is TRBV7-6, the J call TRBJ2-3; TRBD2 matches 8 bases. V lost 2 bases and J lost 5; bases outside the gene matches: 9. The CDR3 sequence is 16 residues long. Germline V lookup: CDR1 SGHVS, CDR2 FNYEAQ. The CDR3: CASSLPRGGLGDTQYF. CDR3 coding DNA: TGTGCCAGCAGCTTACCCCGGGGGGGCCTGGGAGATACGCAGTATTTT.

The chain recombines TRBV20-1 with TRBJ2-1; D call uncertain. CDR3 length: 10 residues. Trimming cost V 8 bases and J 6 bases, with 8 bases left between them. From germline, CDR1 is DFQATT and CDR2 SNEGSKA (reference sequence). The CDR3 loop reads CSPLLNEQFF. DNA for the CDR3: TGCAGTCCCTTGCTCAATGAGCAGTTCTTC.

This clone has just one count. The genes are TRBV9 and TRBJ2-7, with D possibly being TRBD1 or TRBD2 (5 bases each). With 4 bases removed from V and 6 bases from J, the gap between germline ends came to 17 bases. This CDR3 region has 14 residues. Germline lookup yields CDR1 SGDLS and CDR2 YYNGEE. This CDR3 reads CASSPGLEQGEQYF. The CDR3 coding sequence is TGTGCCAGCAGCCCAGGACTGGAGCAGGGCGAGCAGTACTTC.

V usage is TRBV6-5 and J usage is TRBJ1-3; D is uncertain. This CDR3 has 15 amino acids. Trimming took 1 base from V and 7 from J, leaving 14 bases between them. Per the germline V gene, CDR1 is MNHEY and CDR2 is SVGAGI. The CDR3 DNA reads as TGTGCCAGCAGTTACTATGGGGTCGGTTCGAACACCATATATTTT. It translates to CASSYYGVGSNTIYF.

The rearrangement links TRBV4-2 to TRBJ2-2; no definite D call. V was cut by 4 bases and J by 1 base, with 10 bases left in between. CDR1 and CDR2 from the germline V gene are LGHNA and YNFKEQ. This CDR3 is built from 15 residues. The CDR3 reads CASSPGTVNTGELFF. The CDR3 nucleotides read TGTGCCAGCAGCCCAGGTACGGTGAACACCGGGGAGCTGTTTTTT.

The chain links TRBV7-9 to TRBJ2-7; 8 positions agree with TRBD1. The CDR3 is 15 residues long. Germline values: CDR1 SEHNR, CDR2 FQNEAQ (reference sequence). Trimming removed 1 base from V and 2 bases from J; junction bases left unmatched: 4. The CDR3 reads CASSLGWTGTYEQYF. In nucleotides, the CDR3 is TGTGCCAGCAGCTTAGGATGGACAGGGACCTACGAGCAGTACTTC.

This clone was counted only a few times. This chain joins TRBV25-1 and TRBJ1-5; no clear D. This CDR3 has 12 amino acids. V lost 3 bases and J lost 0, with 0 bases in between. Germline V gene lookup returns CDR1 MGHDK and CDR2 SYGVNS. The CDR3 spells CASSDSNQPQHF. In DNA, the CDR3 is TGTGCCAGCAGTGATAGCAATCAGCCCCAGCATTTT.

The chain combines TRBV7-8 with TRBJ1-1; D is possibly TRBD1 (5 bases). The ends were cut back, 3 bases at V and 1 base at J, with 12 bases in the middle. The CDR3 runs to 15 residues. CDR1 and CDR2 (germline): SGHVS, FQNEAQ. The CDR3 nucleotides read TGTGCCAGCAGCTTGGCGGGACGGGAGAACACTGAAGCTTTCTTT. It codes for CASSLAGRENTEAFF.

The genes are TRBV19 and TRBJ2-7; tentatively, D is TRBD1 (6 bases). From germline, CDR1 is LNHDA and CDR2 SQIVND (reference sequence). Trimming took off 3 bases at V and 0 bases at J, with 12 bases between the two ends. CDR3 length: 15 residues. CDR3 DNA: TGTGCCAGTAGTATCGCAGGACAGTACTCCTACGAGCAGTACTTC. Translating it yields CASSIAGQYSYEQYF.

V usage is TRBV5-1 and J usage is TRBJ2-5; 8 bases line up with TRBD2. Per the germline V gene, CDR1 is SGHRS and CDR2 is YFSETQ. J was trimmed by 4 bases and V by 4 bases; bases with no gene match: 12. The CDR3 runs 16 residues. CDR3 region: CASSPLPGLVVETQYF. The CDR3 nucleotides are TGCGCCAGCAGCCCCTTACCGGGACTAGTCGTAGAGACCCAGTACTTC.

Many counts were recorded for this clone. This chain joins TRBV20-1 and TRBJ1-1, with D unclear. Germline V gene lookup returns CDR1 DFQATT and CDR2 SNEGSKA (reference sequence). The CDR3 has 10 amino acids. The CDR3 here is CSLGGTEAFF. CDR3 nucleotides: TGCAGCTTGGGTGGCACTGAAGCTTTCTTT.

J is TRBJ1-4 and V is TRBV6-5; D is ambiguous. Trimming removed 2 bases from V and 3 bases from J, with 4 bases in between. Germline V gene data show CDR1 as MNHEY and CDR2 as SVGAGI. The CDR3 runs to 13 residues. CDR3 sequence reads: CASSYLSNEKLFF. CDR3 DNA: TGTGCCAGCAGTTACCTTTCTAATGAAAAACTGTTTTTT.

This clone was seen only once. J is TRBJ2-3 and V is TRBV9; 7 bases align to TRBD1. With V trimmed by 4 bases and J by 6 bases, 17 bases remained unmatched. The germline CDR1 and CDR2 sequences are SGDLS and YYNGEE. This CDR3 has 17 residues. This CDR3 reads CASSPRQGDWLMDTQYF. In DNA, the CDR3 is TGTGCCAGCAGCCCTCGACAGGGCGATTGGTTGATGGATACGCAGTATTTT. The full variable domain, rest sourced from reference TRBV9 and TRBJ2-3, is DSGVTQTPKHLITATGQRVTLRCSPRSGDLSVYWYQQSLDQGLQFLIQYYNGEERAKGNILERFSAQQFPDLHSELNLSSLELGDSALYFCASSPRQGDWLMDTQYFGPGTRLTVL.